This T cell receptor (beta chain) comes out of a study of control samples from healthy donors and cancer patients. The V end lost 0 bases, the J end lost 4 bases, and 9 bases lay between the germline ends. CDR1 and CDR2 (germline): SEHNR, FQNEAQ (reference sequence). CDR3 length: 14 residues. The protocol was immunoSEQ multiplex PCR, while the TCRdb copy is restricted to in-frame clones and leaves out a portion. The table lists more than 65,000 clones, approximately 80% of them singletons. J is TRBJ2-5 and V is TRBV7-9; the D is unclear. Sequencing input: blood. This sequence originates from a man in his forties or fifties in good health. For the CDR3, the DNA is TGTGCCAGCAGCTTAGCTTCACTGCGAGAGACCCAGTACTTC. Amino acid sequence: CASSLASLRETQYF.